Listed below are T cell receptor beta chains from one sample, sequenced in a study of T-cell memory formation after mild COVID-19. In TCRdb, the 5' RACE reads were re-called with MiXCR into one record per CDR3 protein. The table lists 150,000 or so distinct CDR3 sequences, around 30% of them singletons. Sample: PBMCs or a T cell subset sorted from them (not recorded which). The origin of the receptors is an adult woman who had mild COVID-19 (a few samples of this study predate the infection). Cell type and time point are not known. Each CDR3 is given with its conserved first and last residue. Each record gives: CDR3 protein, CDR3 DNA, J gene, V gene, clone size, D gene. D genes are given only for firm matches. Only part of the rows carry a size: once, few, many, or a class if the clone is expanded.

CASSPDTYNEQFF | TGTGCCAGCAGCCCGGACACTTACAATGAGCAGTTCTTC | TRBJ2-1 | TRBV7-2 | few | .
CASSLAQGNNYGYTF | TGTGCCAGCAGCTTGGCACAGGGCAATAACTATGGCTACACCTTC | TRBJ1-2 | TRBV5-5 | . | .
CSVLSGDNYGYTF | TGCAGCGTTCTTTCAGGGGATAACTATGGCTACACCTTC | TRBJ1-2 | TRBV29-1 | few | .
CSARSGTDSYEQYF | TGCAGTGCTAGATCCGGGACAGACTCCTACGAGCAGTACTTC | TRBJ2-7 | TRBV20-1 | . | TRBD1
CASSEAGGPSGYSPLHF | TGTGCCAGCAGTGAAGCGGGCGGACCCTCAGGGTATTCACCCCTCCACTTT | TRBJ1-6 | TRBV6-1 | . | .
CASSPDRMGQPQHF | TGTGCCAGCAGCCCCGACAGGATGGGTCAGCCCCAGCATTTT | TRBJ1-5 | TRBV5-8 | . | .
CASSAGAGGYEQYF | TGTGCCAGCAGCGCCGGGGCGGGAGGATACGAGCAGTACTTC | TRBJ2-7 | TRBV7-6 | . | TRBD2
CASNRTSGLQETQYF | TGCGCCAGCAACCGGACTAGCGGGCTTCAAGAGACCCAGTACTTC | TRBJ2-5 | TRBV23-1 | . | TRBD2
CSARGTEEIEQYF | TGCAGTGCTAGAGGGACCGAAGAAATCGAGCAGTACTTC | TRBJ2-7 | TRBV20-1 | . | .
CSARDHRVGNQPQHF | TGCAGTGCTAGAGACCACAGGGTTGGCAATCAGCCCCAGCATTTT | TRBJ1-5 | TRBV20-1 | . | .
CASSLGLVSVHTEAFF | TGTGCCAGCAGCTTAGGCCTAGTCAGTGTCCACACTGAAGCTTTCTTT | TRBJ1-1 | TRBV13 | . | .
CASSLRQADEGQYF | TGTGCCAGCAGTTTACGTCAGGCGGATGAGGGCCAGTACTTC | TRBJ2-5 | TRBV12-3/TRBV12-4 | few | .
CATSDYSSTYNEQFF | TGTGCCACCAGTGATTATTCTAGCACTTACAATGAGCAGTTCTTC | TRBJ2-1 | TRBV24-1 | . | .
CASSLGFAVSGVWDTQYF | TGTGCCAGCAGCTTAGGATTTGCAGTGTCGGGAGTTTGGGATACGCAGTATTTT | TRBJ2-3 | TRBV7-8 | few | .
CASSVSRTSGANNEQFF | TGTGCCAGCAGTGTTTCCCGAACTAGCGGGGCTAACAATGAGCAGTTCTTC | TRBJ2-1 | TRBV25-1 | . | TRBD2
CASSGAETQYF | TGCGCCAGCAGCGGAGCTGAGACCCAGTACTTC | TRBJ2-5 | TRBV5-1 | . | .
CASGDSFNYEQYF | TGTGCCAGCGGGGACAGTTTTAACTACGAGCAGTACTTC | TRBJ2-7 | TRBV6-2/TRBV6-3 | . | TRBD1
CASSLTAGGYEQYF | TGCGCCAGCAGCTTGACGGCGGGAGGCTACGAGCAGTACTTC | TRBJ2-7 | TRBV5-1 | . | TRBD2
CSASNGYEQYF | TGCAGTGCTTCGAACGGTTACGAGCAGTACTTC | TRBJ2-7 | TRBV20-1 | few | .
CAISESGLAGRTTYTDTQYF | TGTGCCATCAGTGAGTCGGGACTAGCGGGGCGGACCACCTACACAGATACGCAGTATTTT | TRBJ2-3 | TRBV10-3 | many | TRBD2
CASSWIFQETQYF | TGTGCCAGCAGCTGGATATTCCAAGAGACCCAGTACTTC | TRBJ2-5 | TRBV7-2 | few | .
CASSSGFVYEQFF | TGTGCCAGCAGTTCAGGGTTCGTCTATGAGCAGTTCTTC | TRBJ2-1 | TRBV6-2/TRBV6-3 | few | .
CASRTGTGITEAFF | TGTGCCAGCAGGACCGGGACAGGGATCACTGAAGCTTTCTTT | TRBJ1-1 | TRBV5-5 | once | TRBD1
CASRAQGLNTEAFF | TGTGCCAGCAGAGCGCAGGGGCTTAACACTGAAGCTTTCTTT | TRBJ1-1 | TRBV6-4 | . | .
CASRQTGYSGYTF | TGTGCCAGCAGGCAGACAGGGTATAGTGGCTACACCTTC | TRBJ1-2 | TRBV12-3/TRBV12-4 | few | TRBD1
CASRTWQETQYF | TGTGCCAGCAGGACCTGGCAAGAGACCCAGTACTTC | TRBJ2-5 | TRBV2 | many | .
CATSRLAGGPSDTQYF | TGTGCCACCAGCAGGTTAGCGGGGGGGCCATCAGATACGCAGTATTTT | TRBJ2-3 | TRBV15 | few | TRBD2
CATSGRDRNEQYF | TGTGCCACCAGTGGCCGGGACAGGAACGAGCAGTACTTC | TRBJ2-7 | TRBV24-1 | . | TRBD1
CAWSVSGPDGYTF | TGTGCCTGGAGTGTCTCGGGGCCTGACGGCTACACCTTC | TRBJ1-2 | TRBV30 | . | .
CSASPGTSNQPQHF | TGCAGTGCTAGTCCGGGAACTAGCAATCAGCCCCAGCATTTT | TRBJ1-5 | TRBV20-1 | . | .
CASSGGAYEQYF | TGTGCCAGTTCGGGCGGAGCCTACGAGCAGTACTTC | TRBJ2-7 | TRBV7-9 | few | .
CASSYGTSGRNEQFF | TGTGCCAGCAGCTACGGGACTAGCGGGAGAAATGAGCAGTTCTTC | TRBJ2-1 | TRBV7-2 | . | TRBD2
CASSERGEWGQETQYF | TGTGCCAGCAGTGAAAGAGGGGAGTGGGGGCAAGAGACCCAGTACTTC | TRBJ2-5 | TRBV25-1 | . | .
CASSILAGVSYEQYF | TGCGCCAGCAGCATACTAGCGGGAGTCTCCTACGAGCAGTACTTC | TRBJ2-7 | TRBV5-1 | . | TRBD2
CASSPQPSNTEAFF | TGTGCCAGCAGCCCACAGCCTTCGAACACTGAAGCTTTCTTT | TRBJ1-1 | TRBV7-9 | few | .
CSALAGEDTGELFF | TGCAGTGCACTAGCGGGAGAGGACACCGGGGAGCTGTTTTTT | TRBJ2-2 | TRBV20-1 | . | TRBD2
CASSQDFGQGEFLYEQYF | TGCGCCAGCAGCCAAGATTTCGGACAGGGGGAATTCCTGTACGAGCAGTACTTC | TRBJ2-7 | TRBV4-3 | few | TRBD1
CATSRDLRTASTDTQYF | TGTGCCACCAGCAGAGATCTGAGAACCGCTAGCACAGATACGCAGTATTTT | TRBJ2-3 | TRBV15 | few | .
CASSPSGTGLNTEAFF | TGTGCCAGCAGCCCCTCAGGGACAGGACTGAACACTGAAGCTTTCTTT | TRBJ1-1 | TRBV7-3 | . | TRBD1
CASSHPGGGHSYNEQFF | TGCGCCAGCAGCCACCCTGGGGGAGGACACTCCTACAATGAGCAGTTCTTC | TRBJ2-1 | TRBV4-1 | many | .
CASRGSGGYEQYF | TGCGCCAGCAGGGGTAGCGGGGGCTACGAGCAGTACTTC | TRBJ2-7 | TRBV10-2 | . | TRBD2
CASSRVLHNEQFF | TGTGCCAGTAGTCGGGTCCTGCACAATGAGCAGTTCTTC | TRBJ2-1 | TRBV19 | . | .
CASSISTSGNTGELFF | TGTGCCAGTAGTATATCCACTAGCGGGAACACCGGGGAGCTGTTTTTT | TRBJ2-2 | TRBV19 | few | TRBD2
CAGRFVAGPAFF | TGTGCCGGTCGGTTCGTCGCGGGCCCCGCTTTCTTT | TRBJ1-1 | TRBV30 | many | .
CASSAGCRSSYEQYF | TGTGCCAGCAGCGCCGGTTGTAGGAGCTCCTACGAGCAGTACTTC | TRBJ2-7 | TRBV21-1 | few | .
CASSQGLGDNEQFF | TGCGCCAGCAGCCAGGGACTAGGGGACAATGAGCAGTTCTTC | TRBJ2-1 | TRBV4-1 | few | TRBD2
CASSQGRGGVEQFF | TGTGCCAGCAGCCAAGGGCGGGGGGGCGTTGAGCAGTTCTTC | TRBJ2-1 | TRBV3-1 | few | TRBD2
CSVSPGMTYEQYF | TGCAGCGTTAGCCCAGGGATGACCTACGAGCAGTACTTC | TRBJ2-7 | TRBV29-1 | few | .
CAWSAYNQPQHF | TGTGCCTGGAGTGCCTACAATCAGCCCCAGCATTTT | TRBJ1-5 | TRBV30 | . | .
CASSPTGGRITDTQYF | TGTGCCAGCTCGCCGACGGGGGGGCGAATCACAGATACGCAGTATTTT | TRBJ2-3 | TRBV18 | . | TRBD2